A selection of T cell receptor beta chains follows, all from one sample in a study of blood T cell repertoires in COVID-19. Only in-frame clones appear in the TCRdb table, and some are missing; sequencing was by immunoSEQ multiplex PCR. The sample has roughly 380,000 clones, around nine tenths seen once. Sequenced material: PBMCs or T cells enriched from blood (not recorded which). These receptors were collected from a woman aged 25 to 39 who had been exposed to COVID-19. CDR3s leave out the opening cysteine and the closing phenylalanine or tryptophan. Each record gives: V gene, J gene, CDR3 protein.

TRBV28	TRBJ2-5	ASSLGQLQETQY
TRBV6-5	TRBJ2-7	ASSPRLGKGEQY
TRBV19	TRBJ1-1	ASSMTGTEAF
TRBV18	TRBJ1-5	ASSPGDQPQH
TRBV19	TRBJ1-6	ASRPGQGASPLH
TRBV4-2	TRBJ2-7	ASSQDSPLAGGPYEQY
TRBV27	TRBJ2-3	ASRGLARFGTDTQY
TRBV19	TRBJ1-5	ASGQGFNQPQH
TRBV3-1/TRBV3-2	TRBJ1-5	ASSQGSSNQPQH
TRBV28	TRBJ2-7	ASSPWGGGHYEQY
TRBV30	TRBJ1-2	AWSFDRLYGYT
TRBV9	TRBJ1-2	ASSAQLDRGSGYT
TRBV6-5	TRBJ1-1	ASRYRGSTEAF
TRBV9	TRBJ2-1	ASSSAGGALGDEQF
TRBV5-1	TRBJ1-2	ASRMAGDYGYT
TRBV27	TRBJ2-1	ASSLLLADTSYEQF
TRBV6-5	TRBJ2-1	ASSYQQAGGVNEQF
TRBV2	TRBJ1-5	ASSERGSKNQPQH
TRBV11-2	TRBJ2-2	ASSFQGTPNTGELF
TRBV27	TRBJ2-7	ASSFTPPTGGGEQY
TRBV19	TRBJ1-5	ASSSQGGQPQH
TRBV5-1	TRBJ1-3	ASSNRDRGQFGNTIY
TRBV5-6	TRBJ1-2	ASSWGGLDGYT
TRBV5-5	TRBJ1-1	ASSPSLGTEAF
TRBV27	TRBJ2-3	ASRPHQIPDTQY
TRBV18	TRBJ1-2	ASSPEDSYGYT
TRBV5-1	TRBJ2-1	ASSLGGPSGRILSSYNEQF
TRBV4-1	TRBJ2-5	ASSQGTGGLQETQY
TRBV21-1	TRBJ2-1	ASSKPTPPLI
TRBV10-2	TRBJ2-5	ASTPTNMVETQY
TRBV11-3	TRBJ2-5	ASSLGGTSGSQETQY
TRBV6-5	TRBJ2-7	ASSYGVAGEQY
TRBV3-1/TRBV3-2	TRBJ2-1	ASSQQASSYNEQF